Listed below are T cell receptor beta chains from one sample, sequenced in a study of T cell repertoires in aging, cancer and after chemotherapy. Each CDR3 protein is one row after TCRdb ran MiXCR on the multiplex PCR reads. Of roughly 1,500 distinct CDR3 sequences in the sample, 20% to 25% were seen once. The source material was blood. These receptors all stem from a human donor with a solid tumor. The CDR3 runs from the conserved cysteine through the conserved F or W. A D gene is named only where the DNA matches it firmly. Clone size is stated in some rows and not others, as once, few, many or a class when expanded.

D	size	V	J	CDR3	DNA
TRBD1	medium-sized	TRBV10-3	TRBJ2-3	CAIRRDSLEADTQYF	TGTGCCATCAGGAGGGACAGCCTGGAGGCAGATACGCAGTATTTT
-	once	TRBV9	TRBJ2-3	CASSVATTSTDTQYF	TGTGCCAGCAGCGTAGCTACCACTAGCACAGATACGCAGTATTTT
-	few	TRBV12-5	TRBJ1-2	CASGDQGYGYTF	TGTGCTAGTGGAGACCAGGGATATGGCTACACCTTC
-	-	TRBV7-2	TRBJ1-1	CASSLGGGGSEAFF	TGTGCCAGCAGCTTAGGGGGCGGAGGGTCTGAAGCTTTCTTT
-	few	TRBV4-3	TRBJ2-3	CASSQDQVSTDTQYF	TGCGCCAGCAGCCAAGATCAGGTTAGCACAGATACGCAGTATTTT
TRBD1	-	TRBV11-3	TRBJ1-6	CAGTQGAQSPLHF	TGTGCCGGCACTCAGGGGGCACAGTCACCCCTCCACTTT
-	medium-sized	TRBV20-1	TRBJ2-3	CSAVGEKGTDTQYF	TGCAGTGCCGTAGGGGAGAAGGGGACAGATACGCAGTATTTT
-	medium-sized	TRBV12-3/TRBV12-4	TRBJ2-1	CASRAQSSSYNEQFF	TGTGCCAGCAGGGCACAGTCGTCTTCCTACAATGAGCAGTTCTTC
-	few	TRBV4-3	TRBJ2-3	CASSQEKGTFADTQYF	TGTGCCAGCAGCCAAGAAAAGGGGACATTTGCAGATACGCAGTATTTT
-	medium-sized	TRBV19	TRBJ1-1	CASSIGQGLGRAFF	TGTGCCAGTAGTATCGGTCAGGGCTTAGGTAGAGCTTTCTTT